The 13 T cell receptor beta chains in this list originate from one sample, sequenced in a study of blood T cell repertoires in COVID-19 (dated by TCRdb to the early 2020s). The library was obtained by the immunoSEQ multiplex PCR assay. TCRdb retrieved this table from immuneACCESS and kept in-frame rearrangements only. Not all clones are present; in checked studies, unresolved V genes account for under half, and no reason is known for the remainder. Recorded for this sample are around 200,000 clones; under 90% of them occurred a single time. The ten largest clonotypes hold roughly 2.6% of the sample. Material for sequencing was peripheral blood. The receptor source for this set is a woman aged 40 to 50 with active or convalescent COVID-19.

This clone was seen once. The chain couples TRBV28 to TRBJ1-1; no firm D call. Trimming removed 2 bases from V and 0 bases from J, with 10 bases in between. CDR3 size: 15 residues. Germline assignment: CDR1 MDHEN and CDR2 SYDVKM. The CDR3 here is CASSLRRDLNTEAFF. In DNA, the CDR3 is TGTGCCAGCAGTTTACGGAGGGATTTGAACACTGAAGCTTTCTTT. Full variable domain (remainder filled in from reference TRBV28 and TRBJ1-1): DVKVTQSSRYLVKRTGEKVFLECVQDMDHENMFWYRQDPGLGLRLIYFSYDVKMKEKGDIPEGYSVSREKKERFSLILESASTNQTSMYLCASSLRRDLNTEAFFGQGTRLTVV.

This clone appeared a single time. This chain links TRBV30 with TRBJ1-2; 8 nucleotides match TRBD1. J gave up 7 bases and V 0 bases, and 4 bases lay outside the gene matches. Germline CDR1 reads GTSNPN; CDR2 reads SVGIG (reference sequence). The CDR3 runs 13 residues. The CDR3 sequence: CAWSVGQGAGYTF. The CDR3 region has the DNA TGTGCCTGGAGTGTCGGGCAGGGGGCTGGCTACACCTTC.

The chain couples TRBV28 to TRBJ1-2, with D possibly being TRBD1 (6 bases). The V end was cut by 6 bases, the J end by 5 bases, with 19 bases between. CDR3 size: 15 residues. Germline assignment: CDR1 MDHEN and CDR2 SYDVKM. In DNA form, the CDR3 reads TGTGCCAGCAGAACGGGAGGTAAAGGGGGTTATGGCTACACCTTC. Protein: CASRTGGKGGYGYTF.

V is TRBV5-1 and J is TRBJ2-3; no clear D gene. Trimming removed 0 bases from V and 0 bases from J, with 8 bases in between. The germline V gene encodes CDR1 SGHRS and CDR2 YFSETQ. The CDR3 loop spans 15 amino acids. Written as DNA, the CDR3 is TGCGCCAGCAGCTTGGACAGATCTAGCACAGATACGCAGTATTTT. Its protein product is CASSLDRSSTDTQYF.

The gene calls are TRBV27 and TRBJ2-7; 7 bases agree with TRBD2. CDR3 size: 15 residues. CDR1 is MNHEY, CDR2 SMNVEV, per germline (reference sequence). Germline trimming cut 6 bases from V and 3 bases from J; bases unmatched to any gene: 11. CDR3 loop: CASRLGASGSYEQYF. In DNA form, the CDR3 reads TGTGCCAGCAGGCTAGGGGCTAGCGGCAGCTACGAGCAGTACTTC.

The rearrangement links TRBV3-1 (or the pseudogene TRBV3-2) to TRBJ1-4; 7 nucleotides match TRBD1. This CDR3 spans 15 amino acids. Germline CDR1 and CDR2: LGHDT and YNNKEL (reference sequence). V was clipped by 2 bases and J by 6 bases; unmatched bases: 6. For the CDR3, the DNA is TGTGCCAGCAGCCAAAGGGACAGAGGGGATGAAAAACTGTTTTTT. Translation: CASSQRDRGDEKLFF.

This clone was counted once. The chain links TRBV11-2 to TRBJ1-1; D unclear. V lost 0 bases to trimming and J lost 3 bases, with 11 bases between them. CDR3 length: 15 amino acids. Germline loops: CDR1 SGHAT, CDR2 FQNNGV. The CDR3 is CASSLDPGLDTEAFF. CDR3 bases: TGTGCCAGCAGCTTAGATCCGGGGTTGGACACTGAAGCTTTCTTT.

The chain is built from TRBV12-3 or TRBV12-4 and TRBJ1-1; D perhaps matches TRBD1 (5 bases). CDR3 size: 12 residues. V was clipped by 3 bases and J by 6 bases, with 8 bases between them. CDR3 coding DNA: TGTGCCAGCAGTTTTTGGGGGGCTGAAGCTTTCTTT. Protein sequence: CASSFWGAEAFF.

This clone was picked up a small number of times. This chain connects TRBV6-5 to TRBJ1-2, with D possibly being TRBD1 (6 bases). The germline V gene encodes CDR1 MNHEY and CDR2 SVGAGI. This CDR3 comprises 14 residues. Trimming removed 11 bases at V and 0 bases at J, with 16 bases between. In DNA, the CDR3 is TGTGCCTCAGGGGCCCACCTAGCTAACTATGGCTACACCTTC. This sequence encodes CASGAHLANYGYTF.

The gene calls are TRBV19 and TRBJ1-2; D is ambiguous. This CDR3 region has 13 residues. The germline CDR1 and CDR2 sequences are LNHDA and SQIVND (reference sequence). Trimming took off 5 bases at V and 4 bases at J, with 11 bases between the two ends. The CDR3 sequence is CASSDRTFYGYTF. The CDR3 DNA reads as TGTGCCAGTAGTGACCGGACTTTCTATGGCTACACCTTC.

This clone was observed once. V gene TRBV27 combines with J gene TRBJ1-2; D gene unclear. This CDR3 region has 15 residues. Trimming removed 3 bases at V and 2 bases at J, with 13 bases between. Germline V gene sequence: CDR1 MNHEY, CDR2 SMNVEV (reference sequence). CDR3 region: CASSFSPVENYGYTF. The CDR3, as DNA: TGTGCCAGCAGTTTTTCCCCAGTCGAAAACTATGGCTACACCTTC.

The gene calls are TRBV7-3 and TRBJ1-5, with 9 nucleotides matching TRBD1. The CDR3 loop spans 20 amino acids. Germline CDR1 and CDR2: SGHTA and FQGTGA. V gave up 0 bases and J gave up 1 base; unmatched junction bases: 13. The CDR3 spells CASSLTLGLGGQGSNQPQHF. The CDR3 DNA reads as TGTGCCAGCAGCTTAACGTTGGGGTTGGGAGGACAGGGGAGCAATCAGCCCCAGCATTTT.

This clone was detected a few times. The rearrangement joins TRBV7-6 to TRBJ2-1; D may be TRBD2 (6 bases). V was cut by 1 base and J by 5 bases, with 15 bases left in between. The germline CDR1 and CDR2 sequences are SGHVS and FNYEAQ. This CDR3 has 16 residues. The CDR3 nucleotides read TGTGCCAGCAGCTTAGAACCCGGGGGAAAGAACAATGAGCAGTTCTTC. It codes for CASSLEPGGKNNEQFF.